Each of the 6 T cell receptor beta chains below was sequenced from the same sample in a study of blood T cell repertoires in COVID-19. Measured with immunoSEQ multiplex PCR; TCRdb has only the in-frame clones, and not every one. Here the sample spans tens of thousands of clones, approximately 89% being singletons. The sequenced material came from peripheral blood. Source of these receptors: a human donor in a cohort sampled during active COVID-19.

This clone was recorded only once. V gene TRBV27 combines with J gene TRBJ1-2, with D possibly TRBD1 on 5 matching bases. The CDR3 totals 15 residues. Germline assignment: CDR1 MNHEY and CDR2 SMNVEV (reference sequence). V was clipped by 5 bases and J by 5 bases, with 18 bases between them. CDR3 DNA: TGTGCCAGCAGTCCCGCTGGAGGGGCAGGGTATGGCTACACCTTC. Its translation is CASSPAGGAGYGYTF.

The V call is TRBV25-1, the J call TRBJ1-6, with 7 nucleotides matching TRBD1. With 0 bases clipped from V and 7 bases from J, the junction kept 3 bases outside the gene matches. CDR1 and CDR2 (germline): MGHDK, SYGVNS. This CDR3 has 15 amino acids. CDR3 protein: CASSEYKDRNSPLHF. The DNA of the CDR3 is TGTGCCAGCAGTGAATATAAGGACAGGAATTCACCCCTCCACTTT.

V and J are TRBV7-9 and TRBJ2-7; 11 bases align to TRBD2. Germline loops: CDR1 SEHNR, CDR2 FQNEAQ (reference sequence). Germline trimming cut 5 bases from V and 3 bases from J; bases unmatched to any gene: 15. The CDR3 covers 18 residues. The chain's CDR3 is CASSPRTTSGESRYEQYF. The CDR3 nucleotides are TGTGCCAGCAGCCCCCGAACGACTAGCGGGGAGTCCCGCTACGAGCAGTACTTC.

The chain carries TRBV5-1 and TRBJ2-5; 7 positions agree with TRBD2. V was clipped by 4 bases and J by 5 bases; unmatched bases: 5. Germline V CDR1 and CDR2: SGHRS, YFSETQ. The CDR3 has 13 residues. The CDR3 DNA reads TGCGCCAGCAGCCGGGGGGAGGCGGAGACCCAGTACTTC. Encoded protein: CASSRGEAETQYF.

The chain is built from TRBV29-1 and TRBJ1-1, with TRBD1 as a possible D gene (6 bases). The germline V and J ends were trimmed by 6 bases and 0 bases, with 11 bases remaining between them. This CDR3 region has 13 residues. Germline lookup yields CDR1 SQVTM and CDR2 ANQGSEA. The CDR3, as DNA: TGCAGCGTCCCCGGACAGATGAACACTGAAGCTTTCTTT. Encoded protein: CSVPGQMNTEAFF.

This sequence joins TRBV4-1 and TRBJ2-7; 12 bases agree with TRBD1. Germline CDR1 and CDR2: MGHRA and YSYEKL. V was clipped by 3 bases and J by 7 bases; unmatched bases: 10. The CDR3 is 16 residues long. The CDR3 sequence: CASSQNPGQGAGEQYF. DNA of the CDR3: TGCGCCAGCAGCCAGAACCCGGGACAGGGGGCGGGAGAGCAGTACTTC.